These T cell receptor beta chains were read from a single sample in a study of blood T cells in healthy people across ages. TCRdb re-derived calls from the 5' RACE reads in MiXCR, one entry per CDR3 protein. The top ten hold over 20% of the sample, which has about 970,000 distinct CDR3 sequences, roughly 51% seen once. Sequencing input: blood. These receptors came from an older woman in good health. The conserved cysteine and the conserved F or W are not part of the CDR3 here. Clone size appears in some rows only: once, few, many, or a class for an expanded clone.

CDR3 protein	clone size	CDR3 length	V gene
ASSLRPTANYGYT	-	13	TRBV7-8
ASSPPWDSSTDTQY	few	14	TRBV18
AISVAAGGAADTQY	few	14	TRBV10-3
ASSQLLGFYNEQF	few	13	TRBV6-5
ASRYSGTSGYNEQF	-	14	TRBV12-3/TRBV12-4
SVGGRFSYEQY	few	11	TRBV29-1
ASAQVNNEQF	-	10	TRBV12-3/TRBV12-4
ASSDNSNNEQF	few	11	TRBV7-9
ASSLTTSGVNEQF	few	13	TRBV6-5
ASSPWDRGYEQY	few	12	TRBV11-2
SAFRDVGLQETQY	once	13	TRBV20-1
ASSLALAGGPTDTQY	few	15	TRBV7-9
ASSLVVDQNYGYT	-	13	TRBV7-2
ASSLVGGTYNEQF	few	13	TRBV7-2
ASSQELTRGDTQY	few	13	TRBV3-1
ASSQVGQGMETQY	-	13	TRBV4-3
ASSLDRWQYNEQF	-	13	TRBV5-1